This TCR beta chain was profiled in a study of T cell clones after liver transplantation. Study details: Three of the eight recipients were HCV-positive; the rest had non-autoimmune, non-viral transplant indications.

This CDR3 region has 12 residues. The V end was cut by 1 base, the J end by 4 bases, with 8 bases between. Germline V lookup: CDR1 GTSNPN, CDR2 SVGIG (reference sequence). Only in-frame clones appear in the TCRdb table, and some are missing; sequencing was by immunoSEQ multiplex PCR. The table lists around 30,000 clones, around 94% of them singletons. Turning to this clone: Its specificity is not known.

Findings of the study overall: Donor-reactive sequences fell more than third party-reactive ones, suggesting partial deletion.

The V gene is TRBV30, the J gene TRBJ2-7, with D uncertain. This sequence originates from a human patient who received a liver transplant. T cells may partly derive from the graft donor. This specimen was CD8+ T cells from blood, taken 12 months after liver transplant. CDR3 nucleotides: TGTGCCTGGAGTGGTTTGCCGTACGAGCAGTACTTC. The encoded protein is CAWSGLPYEQYF.